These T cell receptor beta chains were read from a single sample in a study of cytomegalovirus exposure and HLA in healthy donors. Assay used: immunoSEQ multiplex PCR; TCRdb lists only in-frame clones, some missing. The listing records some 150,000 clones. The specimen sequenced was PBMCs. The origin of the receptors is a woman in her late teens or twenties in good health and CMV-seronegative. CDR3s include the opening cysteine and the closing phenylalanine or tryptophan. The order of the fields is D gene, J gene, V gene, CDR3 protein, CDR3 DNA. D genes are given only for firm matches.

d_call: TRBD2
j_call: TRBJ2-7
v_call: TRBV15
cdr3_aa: CATSRERSGSRGEQYF
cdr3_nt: TGTGCCACCAGCAGGGAGCGGAGCGGGAGCCGTGGGGAGCAGTACTTC

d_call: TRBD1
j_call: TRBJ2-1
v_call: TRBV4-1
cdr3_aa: CASSPIQTGTYNEQFF
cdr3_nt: TGCGCCAGCAGCCCCATTCAGACAGGGACCTACAATGAGCAGTTCTTC

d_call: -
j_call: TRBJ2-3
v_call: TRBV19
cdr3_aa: CASSIRWDFNTDTQYF
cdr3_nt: TGTGCCAGTAGTATCAGATGGGACTTCAACACAGATACGCAGTATTTT

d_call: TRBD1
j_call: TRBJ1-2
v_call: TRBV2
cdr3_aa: CASRGQGGYTF
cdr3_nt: TGTGCCAGCAGAGGACAGGGTGGCTACACCTTC

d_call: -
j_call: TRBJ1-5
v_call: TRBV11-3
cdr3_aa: CASTCGTKSNQPQHF
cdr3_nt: TGTGCCAGCACCTGTGGGACTAAGAGCAATCAGCCCCAGCATTTT

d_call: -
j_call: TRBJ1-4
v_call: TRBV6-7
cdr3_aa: CASIITANEKLFF
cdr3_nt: TGTGCCAGCATCATAACAGCTAATGAAAAACTGTTTTTT

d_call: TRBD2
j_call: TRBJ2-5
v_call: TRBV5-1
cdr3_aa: CASSLGFWGGEETQYF
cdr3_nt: TGCGCCAGCAGCTTGGGGTTTTGGGGGGGAGAAGAGACCCAGTACTTC

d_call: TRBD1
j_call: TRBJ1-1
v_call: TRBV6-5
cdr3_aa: CASSYSPGQGGTEAFF
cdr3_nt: TGTGCCAGCAGTTACTCCCCGGGACAGGGGGGTACTGAAGCTTTCTTT

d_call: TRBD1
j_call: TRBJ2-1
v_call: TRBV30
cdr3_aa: CAWSRSRDRAPDEQFF
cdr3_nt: TGTGCCTGGAGTCGCTCCCGGGACAGGGCCCCCGATGAGCAGTTCTTC

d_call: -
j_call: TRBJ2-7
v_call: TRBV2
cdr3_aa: CASSAGEDEYEQYF
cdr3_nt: TGTGCCAGCAGTGCGGGGGAGGATGAGTACGAGCAGTACTTC

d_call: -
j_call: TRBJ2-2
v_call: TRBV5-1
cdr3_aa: CASSLVAGLNGELFF
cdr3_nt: TGCGCCAGCAGCTTGGTGGCGGGTTTGAACGGGGAGCTGTTTTTT

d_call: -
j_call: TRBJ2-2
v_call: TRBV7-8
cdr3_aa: CASSLTTGELFF
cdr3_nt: TGTGCCAGCAGCCTAACCACCGGGGAGCTGTTTTTT

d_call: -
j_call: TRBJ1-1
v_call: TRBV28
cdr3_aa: CASRHPTAPTEAFF
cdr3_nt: TGTGCCAGCAGACACCCGACAGCTCCCACTGAAGCTTTCTTT

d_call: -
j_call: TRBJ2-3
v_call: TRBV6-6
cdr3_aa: CASSGSETDTQYF
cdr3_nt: TGTGCCAGCAGCGGGAGCGAGACAGATACGCAGTATTTT

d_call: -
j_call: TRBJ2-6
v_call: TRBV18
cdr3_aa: CASSPLEPGANVLTF
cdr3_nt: TGTGCCAGCTCACCTCTAGAACCTGGGGCCAACGTCCTGACTTTC

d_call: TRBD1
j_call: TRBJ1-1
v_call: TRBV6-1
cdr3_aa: CASTPTGINTEAFF
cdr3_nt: TGTGCCAGCACCCCGACAGGGATTAACACTGAAGCTTTCTTT

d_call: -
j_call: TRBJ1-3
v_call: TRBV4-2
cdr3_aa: CASSQDRGVGNTIYF
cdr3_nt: TGTGCCAGCAGCCAAGATCGGGGGGTCGGAAACACCATATATTTT

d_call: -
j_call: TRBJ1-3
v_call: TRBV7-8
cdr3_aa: CASSLLGWGPRRGNTIYF
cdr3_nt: TGTGCCAGCAGCCTCCTTGGGTGGGGCCCCAGGAGAGGAAACACCATATATTTT

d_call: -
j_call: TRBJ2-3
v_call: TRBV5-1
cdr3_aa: CASSLERLWGSTDTQYF
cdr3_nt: TGCGCCAGCAGCTTGGAACGCCTATGGGGCAGCACAGATACGCAGTATTTT

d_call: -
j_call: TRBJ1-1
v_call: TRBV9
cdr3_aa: CASSGSAGGPVATEAFF
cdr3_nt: TGTGCCAGCAGCGGATCGGCGGGGGGCCCGGTCGCCACTGAAGCTTTCTTT

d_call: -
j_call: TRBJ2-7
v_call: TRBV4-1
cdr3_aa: CASSQEGGSKGPYEQYF
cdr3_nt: TGCGCCAGCAGCCAAGAAGGCGGGTCGAAAGGCCCCTACGAGCAGTACTTC

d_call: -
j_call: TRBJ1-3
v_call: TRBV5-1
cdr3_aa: CASSLGDRRGNTIYF
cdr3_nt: TGCGCCAGCAGCTTGGGTGACAGAAGAGGAAACACCATATATTTT

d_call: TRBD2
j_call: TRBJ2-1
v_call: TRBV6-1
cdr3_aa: CASSERRGLAGSYNEQFF
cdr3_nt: TGTGCCAGCAGTGAACGTCGGGGACTAGCGGGATCCTACAATGAGCAGTTCTTC

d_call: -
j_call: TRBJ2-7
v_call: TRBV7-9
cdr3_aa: CASSFLGESYEQYF
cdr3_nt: TGTGCCAGCAGCTTCTTAGGGGAATCCTACGAGCAGTACTTC

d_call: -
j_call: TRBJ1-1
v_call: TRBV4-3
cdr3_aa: CASSQVSRVPEAFF
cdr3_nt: TGCGCCAGCAGCCAAGTAAGCAGGGTCCCTGAAGCTTTCTTT

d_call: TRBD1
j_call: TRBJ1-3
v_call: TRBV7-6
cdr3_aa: CAGSPKPPRTGPPNTIYF
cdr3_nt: TGTGCCGGCAGCCCAAAGCCTCCTAGGACAGGTCCGCCGAACACCATATATTTT

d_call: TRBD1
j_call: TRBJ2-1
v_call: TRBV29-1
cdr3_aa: CSVEGGTGLNEQFF
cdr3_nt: TGCAGCGTTGAAGGGGGGACAGGCCTCAATGAGCAGTTCTTC

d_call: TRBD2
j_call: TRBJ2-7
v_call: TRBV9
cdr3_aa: CASSKTPIAGFSYEQYF
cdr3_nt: TGTGCCAGCAGCAAAACTCCGATAGCGGGATTTTCTTACGAGCAGTACTTC

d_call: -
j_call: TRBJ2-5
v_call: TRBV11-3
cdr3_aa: CASSSQETQYF
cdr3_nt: TGTGCCAGCAGCTCGCAAGAGACCCAGTACTTC

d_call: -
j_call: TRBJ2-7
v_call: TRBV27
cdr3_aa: CASSLGVSGAYEQYF
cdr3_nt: TGTGCCAGCAGTTTAGGAGTTAGCGGCGCCTACGAGCAGTACTTC

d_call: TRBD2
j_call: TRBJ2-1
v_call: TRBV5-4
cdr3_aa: CASSPVPAGPQFF
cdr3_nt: TGTGCCAGCAGCCCCGTACCAGCGGGACCACAGTTCTTC

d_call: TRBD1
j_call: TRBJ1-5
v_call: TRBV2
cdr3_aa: CASGGTGGSQPQHF
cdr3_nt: TGTGCCAGCGGTGGAACAGGGGGCTCTCAGCCCCAGCATTTT

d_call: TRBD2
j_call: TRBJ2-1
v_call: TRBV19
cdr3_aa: CASSISSGFLAGPQDEQFF
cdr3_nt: TGTGCCAGTAGTATAAGTTCTGGGTTCCTAGCGGGACCCCAAGATGAGCAGTTCTTC

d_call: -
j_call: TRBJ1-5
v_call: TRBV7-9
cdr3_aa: CASSLGGLGQPQHF
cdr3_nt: TGTGCCAGCAGCTTAGGAGGGCTGGGGCAGCCCCAGCATTTT

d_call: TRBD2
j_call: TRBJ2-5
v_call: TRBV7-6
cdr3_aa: CASSKGLADQTQYF
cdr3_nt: TGTGCCAGCAGCAAGGGACTAGCTGACCAGACCCAGTACTTC

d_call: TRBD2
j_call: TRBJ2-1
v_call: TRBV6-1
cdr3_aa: CASSGTSGTYNEQFF
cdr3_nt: TGTGCCAGCAGCGGGACTAGCGGGACCTACAATGAGCAGTTCTTC

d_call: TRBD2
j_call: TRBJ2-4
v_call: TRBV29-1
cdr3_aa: CSVAVWEGNIQHF
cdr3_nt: TGCAGCGTTGCGGTTTGGGAGGGGAACATTCAGCACTTC

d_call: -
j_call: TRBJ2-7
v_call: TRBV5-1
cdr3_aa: CASSLAAGSSYEQYF
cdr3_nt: TGCGCCAGCAGCTTGGCGGCAGGAAGCTCCTACGAGCAGTACTTC

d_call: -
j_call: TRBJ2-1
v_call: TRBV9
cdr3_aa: CASSPTGPYNEQFF
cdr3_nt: TGTGCCAGCAGCCCGACAGGTCCCTACAATGAGCAGTTCTTC

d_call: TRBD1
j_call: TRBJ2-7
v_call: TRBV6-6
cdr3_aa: CASSALPGGTYEQYF
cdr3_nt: TGTGCCAGCAGCGCCCTCCCAGGGGGCACCTACGAGCAGTACTTC